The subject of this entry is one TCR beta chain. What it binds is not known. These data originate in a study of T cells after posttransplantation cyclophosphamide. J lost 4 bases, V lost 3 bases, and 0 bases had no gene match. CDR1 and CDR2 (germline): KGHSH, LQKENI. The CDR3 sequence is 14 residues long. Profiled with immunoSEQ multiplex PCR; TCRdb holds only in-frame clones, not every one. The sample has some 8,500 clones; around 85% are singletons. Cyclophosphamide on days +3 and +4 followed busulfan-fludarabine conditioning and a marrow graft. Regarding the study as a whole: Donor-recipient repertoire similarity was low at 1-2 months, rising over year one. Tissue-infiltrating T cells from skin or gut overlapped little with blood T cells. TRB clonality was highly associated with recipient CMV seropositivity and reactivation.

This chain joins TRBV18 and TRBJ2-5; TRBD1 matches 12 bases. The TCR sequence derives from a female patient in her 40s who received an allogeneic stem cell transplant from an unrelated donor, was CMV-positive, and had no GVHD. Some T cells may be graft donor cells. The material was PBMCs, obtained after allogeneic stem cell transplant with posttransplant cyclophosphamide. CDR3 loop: CASSPGQGAETQYF. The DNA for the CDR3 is TGTGCCAGCTCACCGGGACAGGGGGCAGAGACCCAGTACTTC.